Each of the 20 T cell receptor beta chains below was sequenced from the same sample in a study of T cell responses to AZD1222 COVID-19 vaccine. This table comes from immunoSEQ multiplex PCR, and its TCRdb copy is limited to in-frame clones, with some not included. The sample carries 150,000 to 200,000 clones, just over 90% recorded once. The source was peripheral blood, collected 28 days after the second AZD1222 dose. The source of these receptors is an adult who received the AZD1222 COVID-19 vaccine.

The CDR3 DNA reads as TGTGCCAGCAGTGAATGGGGGAGTTGGACTGAAGCTTTCTTT. It yields the protein CASSEWGSWTEAFF. The rearrangement joins TRBV25-1 to TRBJ1-1, with TRBD1 as a possible D gene (5 bases). This CDR3 spans 14 amino acids. Deletions cut 1 base from V and 5 bases from J, with 11 bases between. Germline V lookup: CDR1 MGHDK, CDR2 SYGVNS.

V gene TRBV7-2 combines with J gene TRBJ2-3; D possibly corresponds to TRBD1 (6 bases). This CDR3 contains 17 residues. Germline V gene data show CDR1 as SGHTA and CDR2 as FQGNSA. V was trimmed by 3 bases and J by 0 bases, leaving 16 bases between them. CDR3 protein: CASSLYRDVWSTDTQYF. CDR3 sequence (DNA): TGTGCCAGCAGCTTGTACAGGGATGTTTGGAGCACAGATACGCAGTATTTT.

V and J are TRBV5-5 and TRBJ2-3; D ambiguous. This CDR3 is 14 amino acids long. The ends were cut back, 0 bases at V and 4 bases at J, with 9 bases in the middle. CDR1 is SGHKS and CDR2 is YYEKEE in the germline V gene (reference sequence). The CDR3, as DNA: TGTGCCAGCAGCTTGGCGTCTCTGCCAGATACGCAGTATTTT. Translated, it gives CASSLASLPDTQYF.

This rearrangement joins TRBV6-5 to TRBJ2-7; D is possibly TRBD2 (6 bases). CDR3 length: 13 amino acids. Trimming pared 0 bases from V and 3 bases from J, leaving 6 bases between. CDR1 and CDR2 (germline): MNHEY, SVGAGI. The CDR3 DNA sequence: TGTGCCAGCAGTTACTCGACTAGCTACGAGCAGTACTTC. Protein product: CASSYSTSYEQYF.

The chain combines TRBV3-1 (or the pseudogene TRBV3-2) with TRBJ2-7, with no clear D. V lost 5 bases, J lost 2 bases, and 7 bases lay in between. The CDR3 sequence is 12 residues long. Germline V CDR1 and CDR2: LGHDT, YNNKEL (reference sequence). The CDR3 loop reads CASSGPPYEQYF. CDR3 in DNA: TGTGCCAGCAGCGGCCCCCCCTACGAGCAGTACTTC.

This chain joins TRBV3-1 (or the pseudogene TRBV3-2) and TRBJ2-7, with 10 bases fitting TRBD1. Germline lookup yields CDR1 LGHDT and CDR2 YNNKEL (reference sequence). V shed 4 bases and J 5 bases; nucleotides not matched to a gene: 2. CDR3 length: 13 amino acids. The CDR3 nucleotides read TGTGCCAGCAGCCGGGACAGGGGTAACGAGCAGTACTTC. Translated, it gives CASSRDRGNEQYF.

This chain's CDR3 is CASSFSGAYGYTF. CDR3 in DNA: TGTGCCAGCAGTTTCTCAGGGGCTTATGGCTACACCTTC. The J gene is TRBJ1-2, the V gene TRBV27; D may be TRBD1 (6 bases). Per germline, CDR1 MNHEY and CDR2 SMNVEV (reference sequence). The CDR3 is 13 residues long. Trimming pared 3 bases from V and 5 bases from J, leaving 10 bases between.

The CDR3 nucleotides read TGTGCCAGCACCTACTCGAGCTCCTACGAGCAGTACTTC. Protein: CASTYSSSYEQYF. V is TRBV7-2 and J is TRBJ2-7, with D unresolved. The CDR3 spans 13 residues. The V end lost 7 bases, the J end lost 0 bases, and 10 bases lay between the germline ends. Germline loops: CDR1 SGHTA, CDR2 FQGNSA.

V is TRBV20-1 and J is TRBJ2-3, with D perhaps given as TRBD1 or TRBD2 (5 bases each). CDR1 is DFQATT and CDR2 is SNEGSKA in the germline V gene (reference sequence). V lost 3 bases and J 3 bases, leaving 16 bases between the germline ends. The CDR3 covers 15 residues. This chain's CDR3 is CSASAGANPTDTQYF. The CDR3 coding sequence is TGCAGTGCTAGTGCCGGGGCGAACCCAACAGATACGCAGTATTTT.

The rearrangement joins TRBV30 to TRBJ2-1; possibly TRBD1 for D (5 bases). The CDR3 runs 13 residues. Germline CDR1 GTSNPN, CDR2 SVGIG (reference sequence). V lost 6 bases and J 10 bases, leaving 19 bases between the germline ends. In DNA form, the CDR3 reads TGTGCCTGTTCGACAGTAAGAGTTGCCGAGCAGTTCTTC. As protein: CACSTVRVAEQFF.

The V gene is TRBV3-1 (or the pseudogene TRBV3-2), the J gene TRBJ2-5; a weak D match, TRBD2 (5 bases). Germline CDR1 is LGHDT and CDR2 is YNNKEL (reference sequence). The CDR3 contains 12 residues. Trimming pared 4 bases from V and 6 bases from J, leaving 9 bases between. CDR3 in amino acids: CASSPWEKTQYF. CDR3 in DNA: TGTGCCAGCAGCCCGTGGGAGAAGACCCAGTACTTC.

This chain uses TRBV4-1 with TRBJ1-2; TRBD1 agrees at 8 bases. V gave up 3 bases and J gave up 4 bases; unmatched junction bases: 7. In germline, CDR1 is MGHRA, CDR2 YSYEKL. The CDR3 length is 15 residues. Here the CDR3 DNA reads TGCGCCAGCAGCCAGGAGGGACAGGCGATCTATGGCTACACCTTC. It translates to CASSQEGQAIYGYTF.

V usage is TRBV29-1 and J usage is TRBJ2-1; TRBD2 is a possible D gene (6 bases). Germline assignment: CDR1 SQVTM and CDR2 ANQGSEA. The V end lost 6 bases, the J end lost 2 bases, and 11 bases lay between the germline ends. CDR3 length: 13 residues. CDR3 in amino acids: CSVGGIPYNEQFF. As DNA, the CDR3 is TGCAGCGTGGGCGGGATACCCTACAATGAGCAGTTCTTC.

As DNA, the CDR3 is TGTGCCAGCAGCTTGCTAGCGGGATCCTTGTCCTACAATGAGCAGTTCTTC. It translates to CASSLLAGSLSYNEQFF. The chain links TRBV9 to TRBJ2-1; 9 positions match TRBD2. The CDR3 sequence is 17 residues long. Germline-derived CDR1 and CDR2 are SGDLS and YYNGEE. Trimming removed 4 bases from V and 1 base from J; junction bases left unmatched: 9.

This sequence joins TRBV19 and TRBJ1-3, with a possible D match to TRBD1 (5 bases). The CDR3 spans 13 residues. The V and J ends lost 7 bases and 15 bases respectively, with 22 bases between them. The germline V gene has CDR1 LNHDA and CDR2 SQIVND (reference sequence). The CDR3 DNA follows: TGTGCCAGTACCCCGGGGGGTGCGGGGGTAGCATATTTT. It yields the protein CASTPGGAGVAYF.

V gene TRBV6-5 combines with J gene TRBJ1-3, with TRBD1 matching 7 bases. The V gene end was trimmed by 6 bases and the J gene end by 3 bases; junction bases not matched to a gene: 8. The germline gives CDR1 MNHEY, CDR2 SVGAGI. The CDR3 covers 15 residues. CDR3 bases: TGTGCCAGCAGCCGGGGGACAGCGGGTGGAAACACCATATATTTT. Translating it yields CASSRGTAGGNTIYF.

The V gene is TRBV7-8, the J gene TRBJ1-2; 7 nucleotides agree with TRBD1. The CDR3 has 16 amino acids. The junction had 11 bases not matched to a gene; V was cut back by 5 bases and J by 2 bases. CDR1 is SGHVS and CDR2 is FQNEAQ in the germline V gene. The CDR3 nucleotides are TGTGCCAGCAGCGCCGGTACAGGGGACCCCAACTATGGCTACACCTTC. Residues: CASSAGTGDPNYGYTF.

The chain uses TRBV14 and TRBJ1-6; 7 nucleotides agree with TRBD1. CDR1 SGHDN and CDR2 FVKESK come from the germline V gene. This CDR3 contains 16 residues. V was pared by 2 bases and J by 7 bases, with 8 bases of the junction left unmatched. The CDR3 loop reads CASSQFPAGGNSPLHF. CDR3 nucleotides: TGTGCCAGCAGCCAATTCCCGGCAGGGGGAAATTCACCCCTCCACTTT.

The CDR3, as DNA: TGTGCCAGCAGCGTAAGTTCGGGTTCTGGAAACACCATATATTTT. Its protein product is CASSVSSGSGNTIYF. The rearrangement links TRBV9 to TRBJ1-3, with D uncertain. Trimming pared 1 base from V and 1 base from J, leaving 9 bases between. Germline V lookup: CDR1 SGDLS, CDR2 YYNGEE. The CDR3 loop spans 15 amino acids.

The chain uses TRBV6-2 or TRBV6-3 and TRBJ2-2; 8 bases align to TRBD2. The CDR3 has 17 residues. J gave up 4 bases and V 6 bases, and 13 bases lay outside the gene matches. CDR1 is MNHEY and CDR2 is SVGEGT in the germline V gene. The CDR3 nucleotides are TGTGCCAGCAGCCCCGTAACCGGGACTAGGGGCACCGGGGAGCTGTTTTTT. The encoded protein is CASSPVTGTRGTGELFF.